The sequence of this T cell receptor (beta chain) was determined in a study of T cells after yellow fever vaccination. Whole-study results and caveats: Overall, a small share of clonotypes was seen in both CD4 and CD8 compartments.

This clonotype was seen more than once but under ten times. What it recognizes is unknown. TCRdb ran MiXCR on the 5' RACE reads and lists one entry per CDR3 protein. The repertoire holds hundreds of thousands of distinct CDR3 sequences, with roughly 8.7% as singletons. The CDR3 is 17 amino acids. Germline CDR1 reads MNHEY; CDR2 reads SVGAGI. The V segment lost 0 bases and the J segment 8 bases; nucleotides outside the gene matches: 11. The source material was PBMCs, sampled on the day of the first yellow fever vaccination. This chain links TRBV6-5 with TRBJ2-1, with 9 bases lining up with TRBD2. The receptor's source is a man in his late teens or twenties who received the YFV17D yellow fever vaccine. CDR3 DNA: TGTGCCAGCAGTTACTCGCGGGGGGGGCCAGTTCTGGATGAGCAGTTCTTC. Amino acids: CASSYSRGGPVLDEQFF.